The 10 T cell receptor beta chains in this list originate from one sample, sequenced in a study of blood T cell repertoires in COVID-19. The repertoire was sequenced with immunoSEQ multiplex PCR; TCRdb's copy has only in-frame clones and lacks some. The table includes roughly 20,000 clones, about 91% detected once. The sequenced sample was peripheral blood. These receptors all stem from a man aged 65-85 years with active COVID-19.

The V and J genes are TRBV6-5 and TRBJ2-3, with a tentative D call TRBD2 (6 bases). Germline V CDR1 and CDR2: MNHEY, SVGAGI. The CDR3 length is 15 residues. Trimming took off 5 bases at V and 2 bases at J, with 14 bases between the two ends. The CDR3 spells CASSPRDFHTDTQYF. DNA for the CDR3: TGTGCCAGCAGTCCCCGGGACTTTCACACAGATACGCAGTATTTT.

V usage is TRBV6-5 and J usage is TRBJ2-3; 7 bases agree with TRBD1. The germline CDR1 and CDR2 sequences are MNHEY and SVGAGI. The ends lost 8 bases at V and 6 bases at J; junction bases unmatched: 11. CDR3 length: 14 amino acids. CDR3 in amino acids: CASVFEGAADTQYF. CDR3 nucleotides: TGTGCCAGCGTTTTCGAGGGGGCCGCCGATACGCAGTATTTT.

The J gene is TRBJ1-2, the V gene TRBV28; weak D call: TRBD1 (6 bases). CDR3 length: 16 amino acids. Between the trimmed V and J ends, which lost 7 bases and 6 bases, there was a span of 24 bases. The germline V gene has CDR1 MDHEN and CDR2 SYDVKM. This CDR3 reads CASTPAPGGGLHGYTF. CDR3 nucleotide sequence: TGTGCCAGCACCCCAGCCCCGGGCGGGGGGCTTCATGGCTACACCTTC.

This clone was found once. The rearrangement joins TRBV27 to TRBJ2-5; 10 bases align to TRBD1. The CDR3 covers 16 residues. J was trimmed by 7 bases and V by 3 bases; bases with no gene match: 11. In germline, CDR1 is MNHEY, CDR2 SMNVEV (reference sequence). DNA for the CDR3: TGTGCCAGCAGTTTTCGCGTGACAGGGGGCATAGGGACCCAGTACTTC. This gives the protein CASSFRVTGGIGTQYF.

The V and J genes are TRBV9 and TRBJ2-3; 8 positions match TRBD2. The CDR3 contains 15 residues. CDR1 and CDR2 from the germline V gene are SGDLS and YYNGEE. The junction had 5 bases not matched to a gene; V was cut back by 0 bases and J by 5 bases. CDR3 DNA sequence: TGTGCCAGCAGCGTAGACGGGAGGGGAAGAGATACGCAGTATTTT. Translating it yields CASSVDGRGRDTQYF.

The chain carries TRBV29-1 and TRBJ2-3, with D uncertain. The CDR3 spans 13 residues. Germline assignment: CDR1 SQVTM and CDR2 ANQGSEA. With 1 base removed from V and 4 bases from J, the gap between germline ends came to 9 bases. The CDR3 here is CSVEGQYPDTQYF. The CDR3 region has the DNA TGCAGCGTTGAAGGGCAGTACCCAGATACGCAGTATTTT.

The V gene is TRBV10-1, the J gene TRBJ2-5; 11 bases map to TRBD2. The ends lost 2 bases at V and 2 bases at J; junction bases unmatched: 1. Germline V gives CDR1 WNHNN, CDR2 SYGVQD (reference sequence). The CDR3 spans 15 residues. The DNA of the CDR3 is TGCGCCAGCAGTGAGACTAGCGGGAGTCAAGAGACCCAGTACTTC. Its protein product is CASSETSGSQETQYF.

J is TRBJ1-2 and V is TRBV5-1, with D unresolved. Germline loops: CDR1 SGHRS, CDR2 YFSETQ. The CDR3 runs 14 residues. Trimming stripped 0 bases from V and 5 bases from J, with 11 bases between. The DNA for the CDR3 is TGCGCCAGCAGCTTGGCGGCAGAGGGATATGGCTACACCTTC. Protein sequence: CASSLAAEGYGYTF.

This chain links TRBV7-8 with TRBJ1-2, with a possible D match to TRBD1 (6 bases). Trimming shortened V by 0 bases and J by 7 bases, and 12 bases separated the two germline ends. The CDR3 consists of 14 residues. CDR1 is SGHVS, CDR2 FQNEAQ, per germline. The CDR3, as DNA: TGTGCCAGCAGCTTAGCGCAACAGGGTGGTGGCTACACCTTC. It specifies CASSLAQQGGGYTF. The full variable domain, its missing parts supplied by reference TRBV7-8 and TRBJ1-2, is GAGVSQSPRYKVAKRGQDVALRCDPISGHVSLFWYQQALGQGPEFLTYFQNEAQLDKSGLPSDRFFAERPEGSVSTLKIQRTQQEDSAVYLCASSLAQQGGGYTFGSGTRLTVV.

The chain employs TRBV6-6 and TRBJ2-1; 7 positions agree with TRBD2. The trim removed 0 bases at V and 9 bases at J, leaving 8 bases unmatched. The CDR3 has 15 residues. Germline V gene sequence: CDR1 MNHNY, CDR2 SVGAGI (reference sequence). The CDR3 loop reads CASSYSSGTGREQFF. The DNA of the CDR3 is TGTGCCAGCAGTTACTCGAGCGGGACGGGCCGTGAGCAGTTCTTC.